Sequencing of this TCR beta chain was carried out in a study of human T cells and chemical hapten exposure. TCRdb re-analysed the RACE reads in MiXCR, keeping a single row per CDR3 protein. The profile shows about 77,000 distinct CDR3 sequences, approximately 8.1% of them singletons. Time point noted: healthy volunteer bleed at 6 weeks. The study extracted total RNA from unfractionated whole blood. This clonotype was seen more than once but under ten times. With V trimmed by 4 bases and J by 6 bases, 8 bases remained unmatched. Per germline, CDR1 KGHDR and CDR2 SFDVKD. This CDR3 spans 16 amino acids. The sample was whole blood. This receptor was taken from a female donor in good health. Some clones in this sample may be carry-over from other donors' samples. This chain connects TRBV24-1 to TRBJ2-2; 9 nucleotides align to TRBD1. This CDR3 is CATSDPGTGRAGELFF. CDR3 nucleotides: TGTGCCACCAGTGACCCCGGGACAGGGAGAGCCGGGGAGCTGTTTTTT.